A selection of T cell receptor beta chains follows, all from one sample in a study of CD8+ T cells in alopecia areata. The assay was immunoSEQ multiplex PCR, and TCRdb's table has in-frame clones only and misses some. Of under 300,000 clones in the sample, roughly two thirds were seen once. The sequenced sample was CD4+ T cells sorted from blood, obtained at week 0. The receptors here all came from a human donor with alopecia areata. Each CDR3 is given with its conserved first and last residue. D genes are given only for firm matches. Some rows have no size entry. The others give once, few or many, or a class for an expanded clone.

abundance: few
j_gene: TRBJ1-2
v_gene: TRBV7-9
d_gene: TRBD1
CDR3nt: TGTGCCAGCACAATAAGACAGGGAGAGGGCTACACCTTC
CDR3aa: CASTIRQGEGYTF

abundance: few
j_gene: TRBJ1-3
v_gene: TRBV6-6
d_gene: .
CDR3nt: TGTGCCAGCAGCACAGGGTTCGCCGGAAACACCATATATTTT
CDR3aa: CASSTGFAGNTIYF

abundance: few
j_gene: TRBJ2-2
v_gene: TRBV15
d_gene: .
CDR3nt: TGTGCCACCAGCAGAGGACCAAACACCGGGGAGCTGTTTTTT
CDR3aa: CATSRGPNTGELFF

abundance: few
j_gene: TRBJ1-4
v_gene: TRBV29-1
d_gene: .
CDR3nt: TGCAGCGTTGTGGGGAGGGACCATGAAAAACTGTTTTTT
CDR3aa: CSVVGRDHEKLFF

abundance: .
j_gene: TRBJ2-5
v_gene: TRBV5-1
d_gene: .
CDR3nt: TGCGCCAGCAGCTTGGAACAAGAGACCCAGTACTTC
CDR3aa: CASSLEQETQYF

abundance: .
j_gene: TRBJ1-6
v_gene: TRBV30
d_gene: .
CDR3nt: TGTGCCTGGAGGGGAACTGACAGGACTAGCTCCTATAATTCACCCCTCCACTTT
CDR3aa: CAWRGTDRTSSYNSPLHF

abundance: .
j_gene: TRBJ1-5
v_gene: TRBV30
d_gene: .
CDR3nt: TGTGCCTGGAGTCTCCGCGAGGGGCAGCCCCAGCATTTT
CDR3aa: CAWSLREGQPQHF

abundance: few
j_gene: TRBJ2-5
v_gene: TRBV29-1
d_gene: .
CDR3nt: TGCAGCGTTGGGGCGGCAGTCCAGTACTTC
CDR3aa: CSVGAAVQYF

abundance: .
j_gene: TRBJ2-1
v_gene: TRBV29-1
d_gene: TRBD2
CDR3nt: TGCAGCGTTGAACCCACGGTAGCGGGGTCGTCGAAGGATGAGCAGTTCTTC
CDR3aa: CSVEPTVAGSSKDEQFF

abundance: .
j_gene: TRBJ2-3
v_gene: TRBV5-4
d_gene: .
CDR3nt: TGTGCCAGCAGCTTGACAGGGAGAACAGATACGCAGTATTTT
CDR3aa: CASSLTGRTDTQYF

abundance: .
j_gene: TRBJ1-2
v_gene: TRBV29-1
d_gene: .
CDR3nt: TGCAGCGTTGAAGGGGACGCCTATGGCTACACCTTC
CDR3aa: CSVEGDAYGYTF

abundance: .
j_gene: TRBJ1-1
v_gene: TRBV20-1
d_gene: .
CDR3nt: TGCAGTGGACCTACCCCAGCTTTCTTT
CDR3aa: CSGPTPAFF

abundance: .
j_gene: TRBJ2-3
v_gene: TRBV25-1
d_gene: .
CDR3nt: TGTGCCAGCAGTCTCCTGGGCGTTACAGGCACAGATACGCAGTATTTT
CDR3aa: CASSLLGVTGTDTQYF

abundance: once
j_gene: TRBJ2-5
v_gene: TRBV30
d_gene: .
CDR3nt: TGTGCCTGGAGTGTAAACAGTCAAGAGACCCAGTACTTC
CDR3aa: CAWSVNSQETQYF

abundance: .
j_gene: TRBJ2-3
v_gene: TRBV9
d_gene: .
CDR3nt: TGTGCCAGCAGTTTGAAGGTACTCACAGATACGCAGTATTTT
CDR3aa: CASSLKVLTDTQYF

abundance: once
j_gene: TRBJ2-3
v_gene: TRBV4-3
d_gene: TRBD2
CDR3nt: TGCGCCAGCAGCCTTTTAGCGGGGGGTAGTACAGATACGCAGTATTTT
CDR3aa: CASSLLAGGSTDTQYF

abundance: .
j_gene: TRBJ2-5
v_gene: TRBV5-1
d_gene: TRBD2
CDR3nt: TGCGCCAGCAGCCCTCGGACTAGCGGGGCCGGGGGGACCCAGTACTTC
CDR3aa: CASSPRTSGAGGTQYF

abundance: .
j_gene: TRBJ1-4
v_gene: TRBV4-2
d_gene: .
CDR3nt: TGTGCCAGCAGCCCACAGGGAAAGGATGAAAAACTGTTTTTT
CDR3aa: CASSPQGKDEKLFF

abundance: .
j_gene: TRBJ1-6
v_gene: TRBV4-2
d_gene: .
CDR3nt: TGTGCCAGCAGCCAAGCTATGACAGAAAATTCACCCCTCCACTTT
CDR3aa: CASSQAMTENSPLHF

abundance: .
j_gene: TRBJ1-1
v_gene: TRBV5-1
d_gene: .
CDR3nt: TGCGCCAGCAGCTTCTCGGGCCCGGACACTGAAGCTTTCTTT
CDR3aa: CASSFSGPDTEAFF

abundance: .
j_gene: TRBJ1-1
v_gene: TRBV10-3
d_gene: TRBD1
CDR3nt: TGTGCCATCAGTGAGCGATGGACAGGGGCTGGTGGGACTGAAGCTTTCTTT
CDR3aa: CAISERWTGAGGTEAFF

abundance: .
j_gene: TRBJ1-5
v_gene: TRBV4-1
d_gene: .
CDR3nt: TGCGCCAGCAGCCAAGATACCAGAGACAATCAGCCCCAGCATTTT
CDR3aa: CASSQDTRDNQPQHF

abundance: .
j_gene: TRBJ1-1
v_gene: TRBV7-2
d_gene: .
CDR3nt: TGTGCCAGCAGCTTTGGTCGCAGGCCTGAAGCTTTCTTT
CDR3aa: CASSFGRRPEAFF

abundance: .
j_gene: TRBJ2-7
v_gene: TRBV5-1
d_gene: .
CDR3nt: TGCGCCAGCAGCTTGGGGATCAATACCTACGAGCAGTACTTC
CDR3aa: CASSLGINTYEQYF

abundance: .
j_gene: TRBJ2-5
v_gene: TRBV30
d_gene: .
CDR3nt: TGTGCCTGGAGTGAACAGCTCCAAGAGACCCAGTACTTC
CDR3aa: CAWSEQLQETQYF

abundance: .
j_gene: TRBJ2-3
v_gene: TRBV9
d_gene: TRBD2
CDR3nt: TGTGCCAGCAGCGTAACGGCTAGCGGACACACAGATACGCAGTATTTT
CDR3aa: CASSVTASGHTDTQYF

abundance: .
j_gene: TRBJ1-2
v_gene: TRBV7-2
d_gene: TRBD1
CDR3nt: TGTGCCAGCAGCAGGGGGACAGGGCTAAACTATGGCTACACCTTC
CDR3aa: CASSRGTGLNYGYTF

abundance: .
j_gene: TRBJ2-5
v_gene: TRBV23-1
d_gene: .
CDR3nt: TGCGCCAGCGAGCAGTCTTTACAAGAGACCCAGTACTTC
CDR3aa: CASEQSLQETQYF

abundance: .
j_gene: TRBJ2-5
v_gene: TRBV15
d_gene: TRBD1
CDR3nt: TGTGCCACCAGCCCGCAGGGGGCGTTTGAAGAGACCCAGTACTTC
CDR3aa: CATSPQGAFEETQYF

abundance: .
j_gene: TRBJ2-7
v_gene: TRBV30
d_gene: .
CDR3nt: TGTGCCTGGAGTGTAAGGGGGGCGACCTACGAGCAGTACTTC
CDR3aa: CAWSVRGATYEQYF

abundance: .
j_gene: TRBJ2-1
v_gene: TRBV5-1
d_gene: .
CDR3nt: TGCGCCAGCAGCGTATGGACCTCGGATTACAATGAGCAGTTCTTC
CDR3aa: CASSVWTSDYNEQFF

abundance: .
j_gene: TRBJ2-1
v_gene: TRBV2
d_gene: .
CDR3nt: TGTGCCAGCAGTATGTTGGGACCGGATGAGCAGTTCTTC
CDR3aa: CASSMLGPDEQFF

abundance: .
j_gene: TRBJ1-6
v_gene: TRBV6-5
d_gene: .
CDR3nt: TGTGCCAGCAGGGGCCGGATTTATTCACCCCTCCACTTT
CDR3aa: CASRGRIYSPLHF

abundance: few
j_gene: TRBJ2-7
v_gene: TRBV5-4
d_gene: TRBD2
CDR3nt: TGTGCCAGCAGCTCACTTGGGACTAGTGCCTACGAGCAGTACTTC
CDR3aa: CASSSLGTSAYEQYF

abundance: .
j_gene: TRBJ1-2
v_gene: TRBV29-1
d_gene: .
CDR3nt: TGCAGCGTTGAAGGCGGGACAAGACGGGCCTATGGCTACACCTTC
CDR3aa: CSVEGGTRRAYGYTF

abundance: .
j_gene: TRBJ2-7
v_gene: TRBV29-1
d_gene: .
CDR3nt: TGCAGCGTGGGCTACAGGATGCTGGCGAGAGAGCAGTACTTC
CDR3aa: CSVGYRMLAREQYF

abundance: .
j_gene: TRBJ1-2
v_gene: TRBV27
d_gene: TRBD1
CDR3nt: TGTGCCAGCAGACATAAGGGGGCGGGATACACCTTC
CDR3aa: CASRHKGAGYTF

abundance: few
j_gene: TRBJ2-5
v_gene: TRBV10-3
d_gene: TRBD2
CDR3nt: TGTGCCACCACAACCGGGGGGGAGACCCAGTACTTC
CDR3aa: CATTTGGETQYF

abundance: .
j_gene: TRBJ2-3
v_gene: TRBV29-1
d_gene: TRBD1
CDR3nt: TGCAGCGTTGACAGGGGGATGGATACGCAGTATTTT
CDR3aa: CSVDRGMDTQYF

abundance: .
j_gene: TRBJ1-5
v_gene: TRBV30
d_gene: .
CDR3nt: TGTGCCTGGGGGTTCTCAAGCAATCAGCCCCAGCATTTT
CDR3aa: CAWGFSSNQPQHF

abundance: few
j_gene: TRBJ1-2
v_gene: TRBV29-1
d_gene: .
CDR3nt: TGCAGCGTTGAAGGAAGGAATGGCTACACCTTC
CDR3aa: CSVEGRNGYTF

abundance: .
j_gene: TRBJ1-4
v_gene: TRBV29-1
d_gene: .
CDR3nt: TGCAGCGTTGGTACTGCTACAACTAATGAAAAACTGTTTTTT
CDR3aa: CSVGTATTNEKLFF

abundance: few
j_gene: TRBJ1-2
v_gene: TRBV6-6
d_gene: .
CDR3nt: TGTGCCAGCAGTTACTCCTCGCGCAGGGAATATGGCTACACCTTC
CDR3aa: CASSYSSRREYGYTF

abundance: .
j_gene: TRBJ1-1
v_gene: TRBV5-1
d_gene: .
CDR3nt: TGCGCCAGCAGCTCCCCGGGGGCGAACACTGAAGCTTTCTTT
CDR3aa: CASSSPGANTEAFF

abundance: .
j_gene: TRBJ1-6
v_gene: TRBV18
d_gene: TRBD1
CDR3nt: TGTGCCAGCTCACCGCCGGGGACAGGGGTTTCACCCCTCCACTTT
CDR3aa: CASSPPGTGVSPLHF

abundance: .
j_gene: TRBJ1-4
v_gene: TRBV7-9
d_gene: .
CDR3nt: TGTGCCAGCAGCCCCCGGGGAAGTGCCAATGAAAAACTGTTTTTT
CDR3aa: CASSPRGSANEKLFF

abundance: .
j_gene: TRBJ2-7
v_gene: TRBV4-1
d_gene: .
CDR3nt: TGCGCCAGCAGCCCGACCGACAGCGAGGTCTACGAGCAGTACTTC
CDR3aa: CASSPTDSEVYEQYF